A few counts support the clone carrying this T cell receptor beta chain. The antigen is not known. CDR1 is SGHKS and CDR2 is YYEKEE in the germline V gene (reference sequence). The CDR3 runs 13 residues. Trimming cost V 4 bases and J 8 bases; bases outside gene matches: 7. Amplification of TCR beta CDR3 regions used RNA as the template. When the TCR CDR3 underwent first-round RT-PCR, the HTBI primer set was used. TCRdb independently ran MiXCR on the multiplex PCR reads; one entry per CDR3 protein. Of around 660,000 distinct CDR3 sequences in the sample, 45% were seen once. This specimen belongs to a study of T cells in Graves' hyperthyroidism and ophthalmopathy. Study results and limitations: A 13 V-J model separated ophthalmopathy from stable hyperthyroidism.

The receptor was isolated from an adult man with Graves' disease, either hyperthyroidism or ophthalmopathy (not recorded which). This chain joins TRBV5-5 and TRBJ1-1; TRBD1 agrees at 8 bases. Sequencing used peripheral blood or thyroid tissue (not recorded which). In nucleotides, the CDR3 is TGTGCCAGCAGCCGGGGTTGGGACAGGGAAGCTTTCTTT. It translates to CASSRGWDREAFF.